This T cell receptor beta chain was captured in a study of identical twins. Germline V CDR1 and CDR2: SQVTM, ANQGSEA. The V gene end was trimmed by 4 bases and the J gene end by 4 bases; junction bases not matched to a gene: 2. The CDR3 is 14 residues long. Template switching added a universal primer site, and cDNA bore unique molecular identifiers. MiXCR was run by TCRdb on the 5' RACE reads, yielding one entry per CDR3 protein. Among some 1,600,000 distinct CDR3 sequences listed, about 32% were seen once. Study findings and constraints: Conclusions relied on cross-sectional statistical analysis, not following the same donors. Cord blood beta clonotypes present at high abundance carried fewer insertions; no such pattern appeared in memory repertoires.

This clonotype appeared a few times. Its antigen is currently unknown. The source material was cord blood. The receptor's source is a newborn girl in good health. This chain links TRBV29-1 with TRBJ2-2, with TRBD1 matching 11 bases. CDR3 loop: CSVAGTGGTGELFF. The CDR3 nucleotides are TGCAGCGTTGCGGGGACAGGGGGCACCGGGGAGCTGTTTTTT.